A selection of T cell receptor beta chains follows, all from one sample in a study of CD8+ T cells in alopecia areata. Method: immunoSEQ multiplex PCR; TCRdb's copy keeps in-frame clones and lacks some. The profile shows 250,000 to 350,000 clones, 60% of them singletons. Sequencing was performed on CD4+ T cells sorted from blood, taken around week 53, from a patient treated with tofacitinib. All receptors come from a human donor with alopecia areata. The CDR3 runs from the conserved cysteine through the conserved F or W.

v_call cdr3_aa
TRBV30 CAWSPDRSRSPLHF
TRBV5-4 CASSSRVSGQDEKLFF
TRBV11-2 CASSLSSRQAFF
TRBV30 CAWNSPWDYGYTF
TRBV2 CASSGQPQETQYF
TRBV29-1 CSVVDPGRQGARYEQYF
TRBV20-1 CSAQQGSEQYF
TRBV18 CASSPERASYEQYF
TRBV5-6 CASSFSLNQPQHF
TRBV4-1 CASSPGTGHTDTQYF
TRBV5-1 CASSLRTGGPHEQYF
TRBV5-1 CASRNRAKANVLTF
TRBV5-1 CASSRQYGRVETEAFF
TRBV15 CATSTGGTDTQYF
TRBV7-2 CASSLDVDTQYF
TRBV4-3 CASSPAGAYGYTF
TRBV30 CAWTSGTSIAQYF
TRBV5-1 CASSSRGDTQYF
TRBV9 CASSPRLAGSYEQYF
TRBV5-1 CASSSLGHSTEAFF
TRBV18 CASSPNGETQYF
TRBV20-1 CSAGGQGVQYF
TRBV4-1 CASSQESRVLGYTF
TRBV25-1 CASRTGIKAETQYF
TRBV30 CAWSLGTGANTEAFF
TRBV6-8 CASSRLTGSVVGTGELFF
TRBV5-6 CASNKGVINTGELFF
TRBV30 CAWSLYQEQYF
TRBV7-3 CASSLGQLNTGELFF
TRBV2 CASIGQGYDTQYF
TRBV7-9 CASSVTSGGTDTQYF
TRBV29-1 CSVEGTGFYGYTF
TRBV9 CASSVEEGQPQHF
TRBV29-1 CSVETSSYEQYF
TRBV30 CAWSAGPSLNTEAFF
TRBV9 CASSPEVFGYEQYF
TRBV7-2 CASSITGGLSQPQHF